This TCR beta chain derives from a study of shared clonotypes between healthy human individuals. Deep was the level used in running the assay. This table comes from immunoSEQ multiplex PCR, and its TCRdb copy is limited to in-frame clones, with some not included. This table has roughly 2,300,000 clones, approximately 90% appearing once. A remark on this clone: The same CDR3 arises from other DNA sequences in this sample as well.

Germline V gene lookup returns CDR1 SGDLS and CDR2 YYNGEE. The CDR3 extends over 14 amino acids. Germline trimming cut 3 bases from V and 3 bases from J; bases unmatched to any gene: 5. The V and J genes are TRBV9 and TRBJ2-7; 8 bases match TRBD1. Input material: naive CD4+ T cells from PBMCs. Subset noted: CD45RA+ positively selected. The sequence came from a man aged 18 to 30 in good health. Some clones in this sample may be carry-over from other donors' samples. In DNA, the CDR3 is TGTGCCAGCAGCGCCGGACAGGGTAACTACGAGCAGTACTTC. It translates to CASSAGQGNYEQYF.